These T cell receptor beta chains were read from a single sample in a study of beta chain features in type 1 diabetes. The data were produced by immunoSEQ multiplex PCR, yet TCRdb's version contains in-frame clones alone and is incomplete. The sample has about 900,000 clones, roughly 16% seen once; the top ten hold 0.023%. The material sequenced was naive CD4+ T cells from blood. The source of these receptors is a woman aged 18-29 years in good health. Both conserved end residues are part of each CDR3. The order of the fields is V gene, clone size, J gene, D gene, CDR3 DNA, CDR3 protein. D genes are given only for firm matches. Not every row has a clone size; where given, it reads once, few, many or a size class.

TRBV28,NA,TRBJ2-2,NA,TGTGCCAGCAGTTCTGGATTGCCGAACACCGGGGAGCTGTTTTTT,CASSSGLPNTGELFF
TRBV18,few,TRBJ1-1,NA,TGTGCCAGCTCACCAAGCTTTGGGGTGGACACTGAAGCTTTCTTT,CASSPSFGVDTEAFF
TRBV19,NA,TRBJ2-1,TRBD2,TGTGCCAGTAGTATGGTCAGAGGGACTAGAAGCAATGAGCAGTTCTTC,CASSMVRGTRSNEQFF
TRBV6-5,few,TRBJ2-3,NA,TGTGCCAGCAGTCGGGCCCAGGGGGGAGATACGCAGTATTTT,CASSRAQGGDTQYF
TRBV28,NA,TRBJ1-4,NA,TGTGCCAGCAGTCTGCAACGGGAAAAACTGTTTTTT,CASSLQREKLFF
TRBV6-5,few,TRBJ2-4,TRBD1,TGTGCCAGCAGTTACATCGACAGGGCGGACATTCAGTACTTC,CASSYIDRADIQYF
TRBV28,few,TRBJ2-1,TRBD1,TGTGCCAGCAGTTCACAGGGGGAAAATGAGCAGTTCTTC,CASSSQGENEQFF
TRBV2,NA,TRBJ2-2,NA,TGTGCCAGCAGTGAAGAGGCAAACGGGGAGCTGTTTTTT,CASSEEANGELFF
TRBV7-9,NA,TRBJ2-3,TRBD1,TGTGCCAGCAGCACCCAGGGGGCCTACACAGATACGCAGTATTTT,CASSTQGAYTDTQYF
TRBV6-1,few,TRBJ1-2,NA,TGTGCCAGCCACGAGACCCTAAAGCATGGCTACACCTTC,CASHETLKHGYTF
TRBV27,NA,TRBJ2-3,NA,TGTGCCAGCACCGGTGGTAACACAGATACGCAGTATTTT,CASTGGNTDTQYF
TRBV7-7,NA,TRBJ2-7,NA,TGTGCTAGCAGCTTAGCGGTCCAGGGTCCCCACTTC,CASSLAVQGPHF
TRBV7-8,NA,TRBJ2-5,NA,TGTGCCAGCAGCAAGACACCTACGGGCCAAGAGACCCAGTACTTC,CASSKTPTGQETQYF
TRBV7-2,few,TRBJ2-2,TRBD2,TGTGCCAGCAGCACGACTAGCGATGCCGGGGAGCTGTTTTTT,CASSTTSDAGELFF
TRBV7-9,few,TRBJ2-3,TRBD1,TGTGCCAGCAGAACAGGGGTTCTGGATACGCAGTATTTT,CASRTGVLDTQYF
TRBV27,NA,TRBJ1-1,NA,TGTGCCAGCAGTTTGTCGGGGATGAACACTGAAGCTTTCTTT,CASSLSGMNTEAFF
TRBV7-2,NA,TRBJ2-5,NA,TGTGCCAGCAGCCCCCAGGGACCGTACCAAGAGACCCAGTACTTC,CASSPQGPYQETQYF
TRBV7-2,few,TRBJ2-5,NA,TGTGCCAGCAGCTTAGTGCTAGGTCGGGAGACCCAGTACTTC,CASSLVLGRETQYF
TRBV7-2,few,TRBJ2-3,NA,TGTGCCAGCAGCTTACAGGGACTCGTTTTTCCAGATACGCAGTATTTT,CASSLQGLVFPDTQYF
TRBV5-4,NA,TRBJ1-1,NA,TGTGCCAGCAGCTTGAGGGAGAACACTGAAGCTTTCTTT,CASSLRENTEAFF
TRBV7-9,few,TRBJ2-3,NA,TGTGCCAGCAGCACGCAGGGGACTAGCACAGATACGCAGTATTTT,CASSTQGTSTDTQYF
TRBV6-1,few,TRBJ1-1,NA,TGTGCCACATGCCCCAGAGTGGGCACTGAAGCTTTCTTT,CATCPRVGTEAFF
TRBV18,few,TRBJ2-5,NA,TGTGCCAGCTCACCAGCCCCTCTACTGACTAGTCCGGACCAAGAGACCCAGTACTTC,CASSPAPLLTSPDQETQYF
TRBV28,few,TRBJ1-5,NA,TGTGCCAGCACCCTTACAGGTTTCTATCAGCCCCAGCATTTT,CASTLTGFYQPQHF
TRBV7-9,NA,TRBJ1-1,NA,TGTGCCAGCAGCTTAGAAGACCCCGCATACACTGAAGCTTTCTTT,CASSLEDPAYTEAFF
TRBV27,NA,TRBJ2-2,TRBD2,TGTGCCAGCAGTTTATACCTGCTAGCGGGAGGCCCCGGGGAGCTGTTTTTT,CASSLYLLAGGPGELFF
TRBV6-5,NA,TRBJ2-4,TRBD1,TGTGCCAGCAGTGGACAGGGCGGAAACATTCAGTACTTC,CASSGQGGNIQYF
TRBV7-2,NA,TRBJ1-2,NA,TGTGCCAGCAGCTTCGAGGGTTCGGGGACTAACTATGGCTACACCTTC,CASSFEGSGTNYGYTF
TRBV11-2,few,TRBJ2-3,NA,TGTGCCAGCAGCTTAGCCAGAATGGATACGCAGTATTTT,CASSLARMDTQYF
TRBV4-2,few,TRBJ2-4,NA,TGTGCCAGCAGCTCGCGATCGGTTCAGTACTTC,CASSSRSVQYF
TRBV7-2,NA,TRBJ2-3,NA,TGTGCCAGCAGCAAAAAGGGTACGCAGTATTTT,CASSKKGTQYF
TRBV4-2,NA,TRBJ2-2,TRBD1,TGTGCCAGCAGCCAACGACAGGGGGCGAACACCGGGGAGCTGTTTTTT,CASSQRQGANTGELFF
TRBV7-2,few,TRBJ2-5,TRBD2,TGTGCCAGCAGCTTAGGCCGCGGAGCGGGAGGTCGGGAGACCCAGTACTTC,CASSLGRGAGGRETQYF
TRBV5-1,few,TRBJ2-5,TRBD1,TGCGCCAGCAGCTCACCTTTACCGACAGGGCTGGAGACCCAGTACTTC,CASSSPLPTGLETQYF
TRBV11-2,few,TRBJ2-1,NA,TGTGCCAGCAGCTCCCCGGGCTCCGTCAATGAGCAGTTCTTC,CASSSPGSVNEQFF
TRBV7-9,few,TRBJ2-7,TRBD2,TGTGCCAGCACTAGCGGTTCCGGCTTGTCCTACGAGCAGTACTTC,CASTSGSGLSYEQYF